Below, one T cell receptor (beta chain) is given with its context. Antigen specificity is unknown. A much larger clonotype is one base distant, so this may be a read error. No conserved phenylalanine or tryptophan ends this CDR3, so it is likely a read error. This sample was included in a study of breast tumors, draining lymph nodes, adjacent tissues. Study conclusions and caveats: Findings are consistent with lymph node origin and intratumoral expansion of most tumor T cells.

The CDR3 is 14 amino acids. Trimming took off 1 base at V and 2 bases at J, with 6 bases between the two ends. CDR1 is SGHTA and CDR2 is FQGNSA in the germline V gene. TCRdb re-derived calls from the multiplex PCR reads in MiXCR, one entry per CDR3 protein. The sample includes tens of thousands of distinct CDR3 sequences, around a third seen only once; the top ten take roughly a tenth. What was sequenced was breast tumor tissue. The rearrangement joins TRBV7-2 to TRBJ1-5; D uncertain. The receptor's source is a female donor with breast cancer. Some clones in this sample may be carry-over from other donors' samples. CDR3 nucleotide sequence: TGTGCCAGCAGCTTAGGGGTGGGCAATCAGCCCCAGCATCTT. It codes for CASSLGVGNQPQHL.